One TCR beta chain is described in this entry. This sample also contains other DNA sequences that code for the same CDR3. Measured with immunoSEQ multiplex PCR; TCRdb has only the in-frame clones, and not every one. The sample carries under 1 million clones, about 96% recorded once. Naive CD8 cells, CD45RO-negative and positively selected for CCR7, excluded terminally differentiated effector memory CD45RA+ cells. The record originates from a study of shared clonotypes between healthy human individuals. Germline V gene data show CDR1 as SGHRS and CDR2 as YFSETQ. This CDR3 comprises 15 residues. J was trimmed by 2 bases and V by 4 bases; bases with no gene match: 5.

Sequenced material: naive CD8+ T cells sorted from blood. This chain joins TRBV5-1 and TRBJ2-7; the match to TRBD2 covers 11 bases. The TCR was taken from a young man in good health. Here the CDR3 reads CASSSGLAGPYEQYF. In DNA, the CDR3 is TGCGCCAGCAGCAGCGGACTAGCGGGTCCCTACGAGCAGTACTTC.